The T cell receptor (beta chain) under discussion was sequenced for a study of OX40 agonist ivuxolimab in advanced cancers. Study-level information: Two cutaneous melanoma patients and one hepatocellular carcinoma patient, three in all, had partial responses. Study-level points and caveats: Expansion of clones was among the lowest in partial responders at 0.1-3.0 mg/kg.

The table came from immunoSEQ multiplex PCR; TCRdb's copy has only in-frame clones and leaves some out. The data hold 80,000 or so clones, with over 85% observed a single time. Note on this clone: Its antigen remains unknown.

CDR1 is SEHNR, CDR2 FQNEAQ, per germline (reference sequence). J lost 1 base, V lost 5 bases, and 9 bases had no gene match. This CDR3 has 17 amino acids. The TCR was taken from an adult with an advanced solid tumor such as melanoma, head and neck, liver or kidney cancer. J is TRBJ2-1 and V is TRBV7-9, with 9 positions matching TRBD2. Here the sequenced sample was CD4+ or CD8+ T cells sorted from blood, taken in a trial of the OX40 agonist ivuxolimab. Here the CDR3 DNA reads TGTGCCAGCAGCCCAGCCTCCAGCGGGGGGTCCTACAATGAGCAGTTCTTC. It yields the protein CASSPASSGGSYNEQFF. The whole variable domain, filled in from reference TRBV7-9 and TRBJ2-1, reads DTGVSQNPRHKITKRGQNVTFRCDPISEHNRLYWYRQTLGQGPEFLTYFQNEAQLEKSRLLSDRFSAERPKGSFSTLEIQRTEQGDSAMYLCASSPASSGGSYNEQFFGPGTRLTVL.